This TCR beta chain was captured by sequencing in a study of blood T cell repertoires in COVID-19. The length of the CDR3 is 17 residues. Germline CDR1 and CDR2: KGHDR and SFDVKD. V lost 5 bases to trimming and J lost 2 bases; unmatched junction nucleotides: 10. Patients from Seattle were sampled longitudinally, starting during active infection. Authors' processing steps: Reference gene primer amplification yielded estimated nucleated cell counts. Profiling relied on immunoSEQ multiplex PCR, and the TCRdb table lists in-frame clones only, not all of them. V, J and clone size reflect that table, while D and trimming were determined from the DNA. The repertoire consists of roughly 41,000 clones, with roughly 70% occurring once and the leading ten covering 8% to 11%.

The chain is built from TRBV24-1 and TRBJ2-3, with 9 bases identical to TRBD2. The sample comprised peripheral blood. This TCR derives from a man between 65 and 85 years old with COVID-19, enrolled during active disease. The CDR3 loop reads CATSVPIRLAVTDTQYF. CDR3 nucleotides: TGTGCCACCAGTGTCCCCATCCGACTAGCGGTCACAGATACGCAGTATTTT.